A single sample is the source of the 14 T cell receptor beta chains below, sequenced in a study of response to subunit inactivated influenza vaccine. TCRdb recomputed calls from the RT-PCR reads with MiXCR, one row per CDR3 protein. The repertoire has 550,000 to 650,000 distinct CDR3 sequences, around 11% of them found once; the top ten carry roughly 10%. The sample here was PBMCs from blood, taken on the day of vaccination. Every receptor here comes from a middle-aged man who received an inactivated influenza vaccine.

This clonotype was seen a few times. J is TRBJ2-7 and V is TRBV11-2; tentative D call: TRBD1 (6 bases). V lost 4 bases and J lost 3, with 19 bases in between. This CDR3 contains 16 residues. Germline V CDR1 and CDR2: SGHAT, FQNNGV. As DNA, the CDR3 is TGTGCCAGCAGCTCATGGGGGAGAAAACAGGGCTACGAGCAGTACTTC. It translates to CASSSWGRKQGYEQYF.

This chain uses TRBV6-2 or TRBV6-3 with TRBJ2-3; the match to TRBD2 covers 11 bases. The CDR3 totals 18 residues. V dropped 0 bases and J dropped 4; count of bases not matched to a gene: 9. In germline, CDR1 is MNHEY, CDR2 SVGEGT. This CDR3 reads CASSYSLAGESRADTQYF. The CDR3 DNA follows: TGTGCCAGCAGTTACTCACTAGCGGGAGAAAGTCGAGCAGATACGCAGTATTTT.

The chain carries TRBV12-3 or TRBV12-4 and TRBJ1-2, with D maybe TRBD1 (6 bases). The CDR3 is made up of 16 amino acids. Trimming cost V 3 bases and J 2 bases, with 16 bases left between them. CDR3 residues: CASSLTGGAGNYGYTF. CDR3 DNA sequence: TGTGCCAGCAGTTTGACGGGGGGCGCGGGAAACTATGGCTACACCTTC.

CDR3 region: CASSPNARGGGNEQFF. For the CDR3, the DNA is TGTGCCAGCAGCCCCAATGCGAGGGGGGGAGGTAATGAGCAGTTCTTC. V usage is TRBV9 and J usage is TRBJ2-1; possibly TRBD2 for D (7 bases). Per the germline V gene, CDR1 is SGDLS and CDR2 is YYNGEE. Deletions cut 4 bases from V and 7 bases from J, with 21 bases between. This CDR3 region has 16 residues.

This clonotype was detected a few times. The chain carries TRBV6-6 and TRBJ2-7; weak D call: TRBD2 (5 bases). The germline CDR1 and CDR2 sequences are MNHNY and SVGAGI (reference sequence). The ends were cut back, 0 bases at V and 5 bases at J, with 8 bases in the middle. The CDR3 runs to 13 residues. The CDR3 DNA reads as TGTGCCAGCAGTTACTCGGCGCGGGACGAGCAGTACTTC. Its protein product is CASSYSARDEQYF.

This clonotype was recorded a few times. This CDR3 reads CAWTPGNTGELFF. Here the CDR3 DNA reads TGTGCCTGGACCCCTGGGAACACCGGGGAGCTGTTTTTT. The rearrangement uses TRBV30 and TRBJ2-2; D gene ambiguous. V shed 4 bases and J shed 1 base, with 7 bases lying between them. CDR1 is GTSNPN, CDR2 SVGIG, per germline (reference sequence). The CDR3 is 13 amino acids.

The V gene is TRBV20-1, the J gene TRBJ2-1, with D unclear. Germline values: CDR1 DFQATT, CDR2 SNEGSKA (reference sequence). CDR3 length: 15 residues. V was shortened by 1 base and J by 1 base, with 11 bases between the two germline ends. In DNA form, the CDR3 reads TGCAGTGCTAGAGTGCCCGGGTATTCCTACAATGAGCAGTTCTTC. This sequence encodes CSARVPGYSYNEQFF.

This clonotype was seen a few times. This chain links TRBV6-1 with TRBJ1-5; 7 bases align to TRBD1. Germline assignment: CDR1 MNHNS and CDR2 SASEGT. The ends lost 8 bases at V and 3 bases at J; junction bases unmatched: 7. There are 14 residues in the CDR3. In DNA form, the CDR3 reads TGTGCCAGCGAACAGGGGTCCTACAATCAGCCCCAGCATTTT. Translation gives CASEQGSYNQPQHF.

This clonotype showed up many times. This sequence joins TRBV3-1 and TRBJ1-5; 7 nucleotides agree with TRBD1. Losses at the gene ends were 0 bases for V and 4 bases for J; bases not matched to a gene: 9. The germline gives CDR1 LGHDT, CDR2 YNNKEL (reference sequence). The CDR3 is made up of 17 amino acids. CDR3 in DNA: TGTGCCAGCAGCCAAGATTCCTTCCAGGGGGGGAATCAGCCCCAGCATTTT. It translates to CASSQDSFQGGNQPQHF.

V gene TRBV2 combines with J gene TRBJ2-7, with 8 bases identical to TRBD2. Germline V lookup: CDR1 SNHLY, CDR2 FYNNEI. Germline trimming cut 7 bases from V and 5 bases from J; bases unmatched to any gene: 7. The CDR3 has 13 amino acids. The CDR3 sequence is CASKPGLGDEQYF. CDR3 bases: TGTGCCAGCAAGCCGGGACTAGGGGACGAGCAGTACTTC.

This clonotype was counted between two and nine times. The chain is built from TRBV4-1 and TRBJ1-1, with TRBD1 matching 7 bases. The junction had 3 bases not matched to a gene; V was cut back by 1 base and J by 1 base. The CDR3 extends over 15 amino acids. Germline lookup yields CDR1 MGHRA and CDR2 YSYEKL. Here the CDR3 DNA reads TGCGCCAGCAGCCAAGGCAGGGGGGGGAACACTGAAGCTTTCTTT. It translates to CASSQGRGGNTEAFF.

The chain uses TRBV30 and TRBJ1-2; the D is unclear. Looked up from germline, CDR1 is GTSNPN and CDR2 is SVGIG (reference sequence). The CDR3 loop spans 14 amino acids. The V end was cut by 2 bases, the J end by 0 bases, with 10 bases between. The CDR3 protein is CAWSSVGTNYGYTF. The CDR3 nucleotides are TGTGCCTGGAGTTCGGTCGGCACTAACTATGGCTACACCTTC.

The chain has TRBV12-3 or TRBV12-4 and TRBJ1-2; no reliable D call. Trimming shortened V by 2 bases and J by 8 bases, and 12 bases separated the two germline ends. This CDR3 has 13 residues. CDR3 amino acids: CASSLTGFSGYTF. CDR3 nucleotide sequence: TGTGCCAGCAGTTTAACGGGGTTTAGCGGCTACACCTTC.

This clonotype has just a few counts. This chain connects TRBV12-3 or TRBV12-4 to TRBJ2-1; TRBD2 might be the D (7 bases). V was trimmed by 7 bases and J by 8 bases, leaving 21 bases between them. The CDR3 runs to 15 residues. CDR3 DNA: TGTGCCAGCACCCCTCAGGGAGGGGGAGGGGATGAGCAGTTCTTC. It encodes CASTPQGGGGDEQFF.